The clone carrying this T cell receptor (beta chain) was found many times. Antigen unknown. Naive CD8 T cells were picked out by sorting for CD8+CD4-CCR7+CD45RA+. This record comes from a study of molecular identifiers for immune sequencing clone quantification. Study summary: In replicates, RNA from roughly 21,000 or 96,000 naive CD8 cells was divided five ways and four parts were sequenced.

In TCRdb, the PCR reads were re-called with MiXCR into one record per CDR3 protein. The sample shows around 470,000 distinct CDR3 sequences, around 23% of them seen only once. After removal of 5 bases from V and 0 bases from J, the junction contained 12 bases not matched to a gene. This CDR3 has 18 residues. Germline V lookup: CDR1 MNHEY, CDR2 SVGAGI. Study-wide points: For effector cells, clones above 20 RNA copies held over 98% of molecules; for naive cells, under 1%.

The source of this sequence is a human donor in good health. Some libraries in this study had Jurkat cell RNA spiked in. The sequencing input was naive CD8+ T cells from blood, with Jurkat cell RNA spiked in. Subset of the sample: FACS-sorted CD8+CD4-CCR7+CD45RA+ naive T cells. The chain is built from TRBV6-5 and TRBJ1-1; TRBD1 matches at 10 bases. This CDR3 reads CASSQRETGTGVNTEAFF. Here the CDR3 DNA reads TGTGCCAGCAGTCAACGAGAAACCGGGACAGGGGTGAACACTGAAGCTTTCTTT.